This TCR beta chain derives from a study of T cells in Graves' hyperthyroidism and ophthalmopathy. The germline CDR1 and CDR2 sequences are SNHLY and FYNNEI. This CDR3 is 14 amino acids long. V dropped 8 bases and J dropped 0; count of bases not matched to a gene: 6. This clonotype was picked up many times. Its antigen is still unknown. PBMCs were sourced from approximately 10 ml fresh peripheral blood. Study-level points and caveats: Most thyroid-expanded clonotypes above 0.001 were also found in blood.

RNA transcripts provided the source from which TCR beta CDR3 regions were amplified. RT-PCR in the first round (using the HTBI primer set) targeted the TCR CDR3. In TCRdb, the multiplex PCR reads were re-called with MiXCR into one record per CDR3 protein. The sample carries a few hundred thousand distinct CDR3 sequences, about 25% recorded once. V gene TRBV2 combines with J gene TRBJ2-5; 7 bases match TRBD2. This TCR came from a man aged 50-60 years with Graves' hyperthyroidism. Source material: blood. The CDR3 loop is CASPLGLDQETQYF. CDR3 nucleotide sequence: TGTGCCAGCCCGCTCGGACTAGACCAAGAGACCCAGTACTTC.